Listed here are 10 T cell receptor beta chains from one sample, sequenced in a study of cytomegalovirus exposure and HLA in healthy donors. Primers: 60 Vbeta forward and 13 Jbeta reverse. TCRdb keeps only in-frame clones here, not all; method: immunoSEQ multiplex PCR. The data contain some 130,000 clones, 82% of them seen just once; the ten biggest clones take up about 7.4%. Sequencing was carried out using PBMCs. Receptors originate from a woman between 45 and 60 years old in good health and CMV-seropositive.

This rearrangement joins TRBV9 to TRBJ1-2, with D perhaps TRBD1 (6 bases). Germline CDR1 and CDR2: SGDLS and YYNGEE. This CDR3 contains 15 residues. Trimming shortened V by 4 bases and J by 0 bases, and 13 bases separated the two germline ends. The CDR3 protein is CASSTKGQPNYGYTF. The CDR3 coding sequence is TGTGCCAGCAGCACTAAGGGACAACCTAACTATGGCTACACCTTC.

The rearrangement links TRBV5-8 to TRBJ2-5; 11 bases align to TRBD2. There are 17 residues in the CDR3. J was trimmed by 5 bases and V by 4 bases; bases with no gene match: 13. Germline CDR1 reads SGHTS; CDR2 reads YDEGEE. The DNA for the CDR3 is TGTGCCAGCAGCCCCGGGACTAGCGGCCCTGAGGAGGAGACCCAGTACTTC. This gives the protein CASSPGTSGPEEETQYF.

CDR3 sequence: CASTRGASSYNEQFF. Here the CDR3 DNA reads TGTGCCAGCACCCGGGGAGCTTCCTCCTACAATGAGCAGTTCTTC. J is TRBJ2-1 and V is TRBV9, with D possibly matching TRBD2 (5 bases). Germline-derived CDR1 and CDR2 are SGDLS and YYNGEE. The CDR3 has 15 amino acids. V lost 6 bases and J 0 bases, leaving 13 bases between the germline ends.

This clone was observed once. CDR3 bases: TGTGCCAGCAGTGAGTATCATGAGCAGTTCTTC. Amino acids: CASSEYHEQFF. The chain combines TRBV2 with TRBJ2-1, with D uncertain. The V end was cut by 3 bases, the J end by 8 bases, with 5 bases between. CDR1 is SNHLY, CDR2 FYNNEI, per germline. This CDR3 has 11 residues.

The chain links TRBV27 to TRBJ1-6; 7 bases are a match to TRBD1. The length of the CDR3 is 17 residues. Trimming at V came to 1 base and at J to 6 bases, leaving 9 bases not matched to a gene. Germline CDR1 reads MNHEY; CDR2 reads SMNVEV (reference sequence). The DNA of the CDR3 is TGTGCCAGCAGTTTATTAACCCCAGACAGGGCTAATTCACCCCTCCACTTT. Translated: CASSLLTPDRANSPLHF.

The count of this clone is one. This chain's CDR3 is CASSSRGLASYEQYF. The DNA of the CDR3 is TGCGCCAGCAGCTCGCGGGGACTAGCGAGCTACGAGCAGTACTTC. The V call is TRBV5-1, the J call TRBJ2-7, with 10 bases fitting TRBD2. Germline CDR1 and CDR2: SGHRS and YFSETQ. After removal of 3 bases from V and 3 bases from J, the junction contained 6 bases not matched to a gene. This CDR3 is built from 15 residues.

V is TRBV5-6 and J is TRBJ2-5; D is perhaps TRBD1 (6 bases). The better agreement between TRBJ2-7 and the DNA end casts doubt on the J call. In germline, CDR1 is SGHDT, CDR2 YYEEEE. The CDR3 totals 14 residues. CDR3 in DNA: TGTGCCAGCAGCAAAGAACCAGGGGTGGGCGAGCAGTACTTC. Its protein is CASSKEPGVGEQYF.

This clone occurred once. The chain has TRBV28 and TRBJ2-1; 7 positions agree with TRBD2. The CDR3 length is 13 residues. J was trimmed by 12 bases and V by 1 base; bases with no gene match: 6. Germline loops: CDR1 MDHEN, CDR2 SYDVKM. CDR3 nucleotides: TGTGCCAGCAGTTTATTAGGGGAGGGTCGGCAGTTCTTC. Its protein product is CASSLLGEGRQFF.

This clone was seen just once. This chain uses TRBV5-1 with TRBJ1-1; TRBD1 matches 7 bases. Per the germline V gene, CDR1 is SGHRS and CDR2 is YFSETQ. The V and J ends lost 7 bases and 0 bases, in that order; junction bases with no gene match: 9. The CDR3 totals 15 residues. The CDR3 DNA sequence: TGCGCCAGCCGTAGGGACAGCAATATGAACACTGAAGCTTTCTTT. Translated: CASRRDSNMNTEAFF.

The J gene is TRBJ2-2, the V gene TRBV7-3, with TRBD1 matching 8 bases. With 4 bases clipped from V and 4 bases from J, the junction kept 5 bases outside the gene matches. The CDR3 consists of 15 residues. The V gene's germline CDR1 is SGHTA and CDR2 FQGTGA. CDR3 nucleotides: TGTGCCAGCAGCTCCAAAACAGGGGGCACCGGGGAGCTGTTTTTT. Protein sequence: CASSSKTGGTGELFF.